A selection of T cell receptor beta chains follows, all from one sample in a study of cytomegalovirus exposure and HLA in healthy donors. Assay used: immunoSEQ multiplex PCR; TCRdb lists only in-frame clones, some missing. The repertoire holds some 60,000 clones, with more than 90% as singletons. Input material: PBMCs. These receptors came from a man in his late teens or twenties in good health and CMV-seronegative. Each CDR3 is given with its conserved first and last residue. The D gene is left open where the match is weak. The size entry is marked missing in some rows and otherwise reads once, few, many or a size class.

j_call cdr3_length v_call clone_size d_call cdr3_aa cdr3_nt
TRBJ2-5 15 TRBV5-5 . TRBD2 CASSLLSGAGETQYF TGTGCCAGCAGCTTGCTTTCGGGAGCGGGGGAGACCCAGTACTTC
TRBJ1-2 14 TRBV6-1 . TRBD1 CASRLKTGAVGYTF TGTGCCAGCAGATTAAAAACAGGGGCAGTAGGCTACACCTTC
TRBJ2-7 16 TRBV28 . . CASSSSLRTFFHEQYF TGTGCCAGCAGTTCCTCCCTCCGGACATTCTTCCACGAGCAGTACTTC
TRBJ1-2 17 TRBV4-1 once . CASSQVSSAGPGYGYTF TGCGCCAGCAGCCAAGTTAGTAGCGCGGGGCCTGGCTATGGCTACACCTTC
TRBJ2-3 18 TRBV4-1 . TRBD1 CASSQGKTSGTGLNTQYF TGCGCCAGCAGCCAAGGGAAGACTTCCGGGACAGGGTTGAATACGCAGTATTTT
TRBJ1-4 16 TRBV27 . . CASSLSPRGKDEKLFF TGTGCCAGCAGTTTATCTCCCAGGGGAAAGGATGAAAAACTGTTTTTT
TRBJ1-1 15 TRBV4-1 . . CASSPLPGSGTEAFF TGCGCCAGCAGCCCCCTACCCGGGTCGGGCACTGAAGCTTTCTTT
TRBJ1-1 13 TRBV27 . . CASSFQVNTEAFF TGTGCCAGCAGTTTTCAGGTGAACACTGAAGCTTTCTTT
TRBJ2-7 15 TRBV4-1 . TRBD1 CASSHRTGGVYEQYF TGCGCCAGCAGCCATCGGACAGGGGGCGTATACGAGCAGTACTTC
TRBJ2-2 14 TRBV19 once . CASSIGGKDGELFF TGTGCCAGTAGTATCGGAGGGAAGGACGGGGAGCTGTTTTTT
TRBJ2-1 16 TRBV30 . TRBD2 CAWEGLGLAGPYEQFF TGTGCCTGGGAGGGCCTGGGACTAGCGGGCCCCTATGAGCAGTTCTTC
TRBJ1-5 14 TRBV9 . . CASSRGGVNQPQHF TGTGCCAGCAGCCGGGGGGGAGTCAATCAGCCCCAGCATTTT
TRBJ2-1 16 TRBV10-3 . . CAIRGTGDGTYNEQFF TGTGCCATCAGGGGGACGGGGGATGGAACCTACAATGAGCAGTTCTTC
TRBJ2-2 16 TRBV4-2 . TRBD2 CASSQNSGSSTGELFF TGTGCCAGCAGCCAAAATAGCGGGAGTTCGACCGGGGAGCTGTTTTTT
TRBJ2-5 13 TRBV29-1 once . CSVGGSDQETQYF TGCAGCGTTGGAGGGTCGGACCAAGAGACCCAGTACTTC
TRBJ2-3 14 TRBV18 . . CASSPGQGKDTQYF TGTGCCAGCTCACCGGGGCAGGGGAAAGATACGCAGTATTTT
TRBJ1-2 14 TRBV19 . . CASSMVGRSGGYTF TGTGCCAGTAGTATGGTGGGCAGGTCCGGTGGCTACACCTTC
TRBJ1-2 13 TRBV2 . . CASSPPGKAGYTF TGTGCCAGCAGCCCCCCCGGGAAGGCTGGCTACACCTTC
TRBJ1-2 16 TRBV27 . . CASSLTAGPSDYGYTF TGTGCCAGCAGTTTGACCGCAGGGCCTAGTGACTATGGCTACACCTTC
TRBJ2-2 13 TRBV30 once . CAWSSRVAGELFF TGTGCCTGGAGTTCCAGGGTGGCCGGGGAGCTGTTTTTT
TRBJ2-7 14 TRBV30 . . CAWQGGHGGDEQYF TGTGCCTGGCAAGGGGGACATGGAGGTGACGAGCAGTACTTC
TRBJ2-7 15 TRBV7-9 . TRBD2 CASIPPGGVDYEQYF TGTGCCAGCATCCCTCCGGGGGGGGTGGACTACGAGCAGTACTTC
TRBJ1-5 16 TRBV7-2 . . CASSLGWGGEDQPQHF TGTGCCAGCAGCTTAGGTTGGGGGGGTGAGGATCAGCCCCAGCATTTT
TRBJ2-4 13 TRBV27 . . CASSLHGKNIQYF TGTGCCAGCAGTTTACACGGTAAAAACATTCAGTACTTC